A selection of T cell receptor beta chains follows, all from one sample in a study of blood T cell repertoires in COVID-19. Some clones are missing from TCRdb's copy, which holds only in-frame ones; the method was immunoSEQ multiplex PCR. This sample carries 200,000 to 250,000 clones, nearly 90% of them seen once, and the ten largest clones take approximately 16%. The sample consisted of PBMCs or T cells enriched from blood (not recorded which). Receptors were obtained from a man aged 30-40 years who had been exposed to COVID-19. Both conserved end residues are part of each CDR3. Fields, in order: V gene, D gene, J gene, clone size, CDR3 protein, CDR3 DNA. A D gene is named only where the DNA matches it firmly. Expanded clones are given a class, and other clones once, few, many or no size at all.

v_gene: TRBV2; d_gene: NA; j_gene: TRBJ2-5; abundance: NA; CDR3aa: CASSEFDSWETQYF; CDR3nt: TGTGCCAGCAGTGAATTTGATAGCTGGGAGACCCAGTACTTC
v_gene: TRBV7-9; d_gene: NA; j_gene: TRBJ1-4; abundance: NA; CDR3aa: CASAEEKLFF; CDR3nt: TGTGCCAGCGCTGAGGAAAAACTGTTTTTT
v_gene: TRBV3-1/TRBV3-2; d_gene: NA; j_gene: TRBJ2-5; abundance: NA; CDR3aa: CASSQDPPLTGQETQYF; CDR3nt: TGTGCCAGCAGCCAAGATCCGCCGCTCACCGGACAGGAGACCCAGTACTTC
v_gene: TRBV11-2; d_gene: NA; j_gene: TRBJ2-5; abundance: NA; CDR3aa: CASSLELAKTQYF; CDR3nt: TGTGCCAGCAGCTTAGAGTTGGCAAAGACCCAGTACTTC
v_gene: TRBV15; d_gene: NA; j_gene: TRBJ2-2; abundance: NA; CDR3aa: CATSRGQVSHTGELFF; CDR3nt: TGTGCCACCAGCAGAGGCCAGGTCTCTCACACCGGGGAGCTGTTTTTT
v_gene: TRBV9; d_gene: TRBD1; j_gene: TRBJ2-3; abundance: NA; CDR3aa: CASSAATGRTDTQYF; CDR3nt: TGTGCCAGCAGCGCAGCGACAGGGCGCACAGATACGCAGTATTTT
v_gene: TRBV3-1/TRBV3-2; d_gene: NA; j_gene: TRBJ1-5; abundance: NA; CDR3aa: CASSQGLNRDQPQHF; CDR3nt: TGTGCCAGCAGCCAAGGCCTCAACAGGGATCAGCCCCAGCATTTT
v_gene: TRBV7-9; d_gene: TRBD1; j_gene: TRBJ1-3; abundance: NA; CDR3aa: CASSGTGGNTIYF; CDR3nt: TGTGCCAGCAGTGGGACAGGAGGAAACACCATATATTTT
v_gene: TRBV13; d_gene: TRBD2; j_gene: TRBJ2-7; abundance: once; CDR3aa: CASSSGGLARYQQYF; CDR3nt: TGTGCCAGCAGCTCAGGGGGACTAGCTCGGTATCAGCAGTACTTC
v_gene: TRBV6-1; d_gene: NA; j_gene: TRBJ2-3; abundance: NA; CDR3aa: CASSESGVASTDTQYF; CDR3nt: TGTGCCAGCAGTGAATCGGGGGTTGCGAGCACAGATACGCAGTATTTT
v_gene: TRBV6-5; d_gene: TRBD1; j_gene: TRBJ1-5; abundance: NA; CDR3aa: CASSNTQGAGQPQHF; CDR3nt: TGTGCCAGCAGCAACACCCAGGGGGCTGGTCAGCCCCAGCATTTT
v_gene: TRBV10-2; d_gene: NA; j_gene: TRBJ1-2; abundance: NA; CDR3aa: CASSEQSYGYTF; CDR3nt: TGCGCCAGCAGTGAACAGTCCTATGGCTACACCTTC
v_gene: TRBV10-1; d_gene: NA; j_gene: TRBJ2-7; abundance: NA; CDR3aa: CASSEDNSYEQYF; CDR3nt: TGCGCCAGCAGTGAGGACAACTCCTACGAGCAGTACTTC
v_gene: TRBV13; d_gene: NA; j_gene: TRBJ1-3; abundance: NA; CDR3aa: CASSFRLPSGNTIYF; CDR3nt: TGTGCCAGCAGCTTTAGACTCCCCTCTGGAAACACCATATATTTT
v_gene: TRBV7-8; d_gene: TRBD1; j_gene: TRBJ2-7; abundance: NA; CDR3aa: CASRRLRDRGAYEQYF; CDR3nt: TGTGCCAGCAGGCGGCTTCGGGACAGGGGCGCCTACGAGCAGTACTTC
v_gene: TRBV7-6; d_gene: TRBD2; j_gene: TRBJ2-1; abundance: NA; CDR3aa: CASSLSRGVRGLGGSYNEQFF; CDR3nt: TGTGCCAGCAGCTTAAGCCGAGGCGTCCGGGGACTAGGGGGCTCCTACAATGAGCAGTTCTTC
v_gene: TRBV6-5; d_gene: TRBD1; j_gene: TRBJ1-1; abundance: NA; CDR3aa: CASAGTGNTEAFF; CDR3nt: TGTGCCAGTGCCGGGACAGGGAACACTGAAGCTTTCTTT
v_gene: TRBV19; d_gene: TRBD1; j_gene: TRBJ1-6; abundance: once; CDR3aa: CASSPNDRAPYNSPLHF; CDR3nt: TGTGCCAGTAGTCCTAACGACAGGGCACCCTATAATTCACCCCTCCACTTT
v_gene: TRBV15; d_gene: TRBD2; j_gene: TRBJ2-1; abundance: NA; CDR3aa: CATFLAGGNEQFF; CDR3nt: TGTGCCACCTTTCTAGCGGGGGGGAATGAGCAGTTCTTC
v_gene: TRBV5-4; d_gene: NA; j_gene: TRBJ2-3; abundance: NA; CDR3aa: CASSLSSSDTQYF; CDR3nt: TGTGCCAGCAGCTTGTCGAGTTCGGATACGCAGTATTTT
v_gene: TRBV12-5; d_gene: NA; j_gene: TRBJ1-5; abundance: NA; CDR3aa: CASGEGGIGQPQHF; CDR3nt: TGTGCTAGTGGTGAGGGGGGGATCGGGCAGCCCCAGCATTTT
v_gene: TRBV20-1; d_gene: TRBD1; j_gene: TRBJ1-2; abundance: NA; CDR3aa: CSGTENYGYTF; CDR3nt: TGCAGCGGGACAGAGAACTATGGCTACACCTTC
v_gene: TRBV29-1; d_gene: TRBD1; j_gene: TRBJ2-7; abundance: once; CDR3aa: CSVGKSDRAYEQYF; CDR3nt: TGCAGCGTTGGAAAGTCGGACAGGGCTTACGAGCAGTACTTC
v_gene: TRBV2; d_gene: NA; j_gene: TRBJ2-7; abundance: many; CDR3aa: CASNGAAYEQYF; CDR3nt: TGTGCCAGCAATGGGGCAGCCTACGAGCAGTACTTC
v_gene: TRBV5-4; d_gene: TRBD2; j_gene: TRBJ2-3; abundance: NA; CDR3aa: CASSQASGGALGDTQYF; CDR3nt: TGTGCCAGCAGCCAAGCTAGCGGGGGGGCCTTGGGAGATACGCAGTATTTT
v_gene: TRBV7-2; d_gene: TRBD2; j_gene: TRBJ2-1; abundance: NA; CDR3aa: CASSFDGGIGEQFF; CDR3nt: TGTGCCAGCAGCTTTGACGGGGGGATCGGTGAGCAGTTCTTC
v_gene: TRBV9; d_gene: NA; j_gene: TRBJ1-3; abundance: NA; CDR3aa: CASSNLPHSGNTIYF; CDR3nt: TGTGCCAGCAGCAACCTACCCCACTCTGGAAACACCATATATTTT
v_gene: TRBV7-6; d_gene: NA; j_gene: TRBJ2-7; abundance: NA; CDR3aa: CASSLDEGGSYEQYF; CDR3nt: TGTGCCAGCAGCTTAGATGAAGGGGGATCCTACGAGCAGTACTTC
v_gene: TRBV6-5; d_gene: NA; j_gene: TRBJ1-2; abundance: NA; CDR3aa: CALLGGLGSYGYTF; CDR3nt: TGTGCCCTCCTCGGGGGGCTGGGGAGCTATGGCTACACCTTC
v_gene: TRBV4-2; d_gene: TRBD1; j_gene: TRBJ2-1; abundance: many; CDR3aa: CASSQTPGTGGNEQFF; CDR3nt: TGTGCCAGCAGCCAAACCCCCGGGACAGGGGGCAATGAGCAGTTCTTC
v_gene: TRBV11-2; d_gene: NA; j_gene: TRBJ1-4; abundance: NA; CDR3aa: CASSLDLGLATNEKLFF; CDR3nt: TGTGCCAGCAGCTTAGATCTCGGCCTAGCAACTAATGAAAAACTGTTTTTT
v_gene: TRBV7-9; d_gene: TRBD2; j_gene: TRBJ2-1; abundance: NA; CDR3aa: CASSLPGGLNEQFF; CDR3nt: TGTGCCAGCAGCTTACCGGGGGGGCTTAATGAGCAGTTCTTC
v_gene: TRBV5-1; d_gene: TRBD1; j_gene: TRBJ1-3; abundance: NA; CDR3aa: CASSSLDRVGTGNTIYF; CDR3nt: TGCGCCAGCAGCTCCCTAGACAGGGTAGGGACTGGAAACACCATATATTTT